This T cell receptor (beta chain) stems from a study of low-dose radiotherapy and immunotherapy resistance in tumors. Overall study: Radiation delivery to Cohort 1 consisted of 0.5 Gy per fraction every 2 weeks, summing to 6.5 Gy.

Time point denoted: before trial treatment. V shed 6 bases, J shed 1 base, and the junction held 4 bases outside the gene matches. Per the germline V gene, CDR1 is KGHSH and CDR2 is LQKENI. This CDR3 has 15 amino acids. Covering alpha and beta chains, TRAV- and TRBV-specific primers were used for the first-strand cDNA. TCR amplification involved 20 PCR cycles with a constant-region primer and V-primer adapter. TCRdb re-derived calls from the reads in MiXCR, one entry per CDR3 protein. The profile covers some 60,000 distinct CDR3 sequences, with 26% appearing a single time and 6.6% taken by the ten largest.

V and J are TRBV18 and TRBJ2-1, with 9 bases matching TRBD2. The receptor's source is a male donor with rectosigmoid adenocarcinoma. Specimen: PBMCs, collected before treatment. This chain's CDR3 is CASSEAGGSYNEQFF. The CDR3 region has the DNA TGTGCCAGCTCGGAAGCGGGAGGTTCCTACAATGAGCAGTTCTTC.